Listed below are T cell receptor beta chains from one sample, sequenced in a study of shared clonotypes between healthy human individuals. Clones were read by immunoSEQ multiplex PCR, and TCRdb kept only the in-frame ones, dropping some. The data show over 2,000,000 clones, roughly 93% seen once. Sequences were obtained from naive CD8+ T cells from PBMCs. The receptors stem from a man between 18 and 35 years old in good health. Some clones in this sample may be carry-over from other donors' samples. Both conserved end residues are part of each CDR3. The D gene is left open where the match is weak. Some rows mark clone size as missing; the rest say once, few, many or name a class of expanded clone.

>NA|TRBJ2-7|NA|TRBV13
TGTGCCAGCAGCCAATCGGGATCGGGCGAGCAGTACTTC
CASSQSGSGEQYF
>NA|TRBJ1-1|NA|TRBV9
TGTGCCAGCAGCCCGAACACTGAAGCTTTCTTT
CASSPNTEAFF
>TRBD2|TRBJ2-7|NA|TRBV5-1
TGCGCCAGCAGCTTGGCCGGGACTAAATACGAGCAGTACTTC
CASSLAGTKYEQYF
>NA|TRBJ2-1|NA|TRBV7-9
TGTGCCAGCACTTGGTGGGAGAGCTCCTACAATGAGCAGTTCTTC
CASTWWESSYNEQFF
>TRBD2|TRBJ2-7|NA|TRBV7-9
TGTGCCAGCAGCTTAGGACTAGGGGAGGGGAGCGAGCAGTACTTC
CASSLGLGEGSEQYF
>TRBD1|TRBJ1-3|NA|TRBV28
TGTGCCAGCAGTTTCTTCGGGGACAGGCTAGTTTTGGGTGGAAACACCATATATTTT
CASSFFGDRLVLGGNTIYF
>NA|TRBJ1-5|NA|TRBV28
TGTGCCAGTGACGGGGACTATAGCAATCAGCCCCAGCATTTT
CASDGDYSNQPQHF
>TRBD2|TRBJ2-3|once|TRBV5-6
TGTGCCAGCAGCCCCGGAGGACTAGCGGGGGCAGATACGCAGTATTTT
CASSPGGLAGADTQYF
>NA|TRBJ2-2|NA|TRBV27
TGTGCCAGCCCTGCGGGGGCGAATACCGGGGAGCTGTTTTTT
CASPAGANTGELFF
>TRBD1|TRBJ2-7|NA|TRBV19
TGTGCCAGTAGTATAGATACCCCAGGGGGCTTCAACGAGCAGTACTTC
CASSIDTPGGFNEQYF
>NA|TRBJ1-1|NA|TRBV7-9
TGTGCCAGCAGCTTAGTCGGGGGGCAAACTGAAGCTTTCTTT
CASSLVGGQTEAFF
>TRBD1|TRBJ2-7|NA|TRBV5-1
TGCGCCAGCAGCTTTCAGGGGGCCCACTACGAGCAGTACTTC
CASSFQGAHYEQYF
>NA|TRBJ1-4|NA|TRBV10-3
TGTGCCATCAGTGAGTCGTCCGCCGGCAGGAAAACAACTAATGAAAAACTGTTTTTT
CAISESSAGRKTTNEKLFF
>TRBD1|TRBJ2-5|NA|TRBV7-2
TGTGCCAGTCTTAACAGGGGATGGGAGACCCAGTACTTC
CASLNRGWETQYF
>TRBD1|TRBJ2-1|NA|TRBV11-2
TGTGCCAGCAGCGTGACAGGGTCAGGCAATGAGCAGTTCTTC
CASSVTGSGNEQFF
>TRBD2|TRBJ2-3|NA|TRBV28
TGTGCCAGCAGTAGCGCTCGGACTAGCGGGAGGGAAGTCACAGATACGCAGTATTTT
CASSSARTSGREVTDTQYF
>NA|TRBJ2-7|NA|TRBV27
TGTGCCAGCAGTACTAACAGGGTCTCCTACGAGCAGTACTTC
CASSTNRVSYEQYF
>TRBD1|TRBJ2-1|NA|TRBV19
TGTGCCAGTACCAGGGACAGGAGCTACAATGAGCAGTTCTTC
CASTRDRSYNEQFF
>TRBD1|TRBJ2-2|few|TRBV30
TGTGCCTGGGGACAGGGTTTAGGGGAGCTGTTTTTT
CAWGQGLGELFF
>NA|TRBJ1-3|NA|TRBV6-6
TGTGCCAGCAGGCGAGACATCCGGGGGGGTGGCACCATATATTTT
CASRRDIRGGGTIYF
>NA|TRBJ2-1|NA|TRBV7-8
TGTGCCAGCAGCTTTAGTAATGAGCAGTTCTTC
CASSFSNEQFF
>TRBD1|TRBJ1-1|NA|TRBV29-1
TGCAGCGCGACAGGGGGCGAGTGGACTGAAGCTTTCTTT
CSATGGEWTEAFF
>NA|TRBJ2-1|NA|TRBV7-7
TGTGCCAGCAGCTTTAGGCTTAACAATGAGCAGTTCTTC
CASSFRLNNEQFF
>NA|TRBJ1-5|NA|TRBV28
TGTGCCAGCAGTTCTAAACGACGGAACAGCAATCAGCCCCAGCATTTT
CASSSKRRNSNQPQHF
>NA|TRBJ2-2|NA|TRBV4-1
TGCGCCAGCAGCCAAGGTCCCGGGACTCCCTCCGGGGAGCTGTTTTTT
CASSQGPGTPSGELFF
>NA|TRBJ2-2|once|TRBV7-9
TGTGCCAGCAGCTTAGAGGGTCGAGCCGGGGAGCTGTTTTTT
CASSLEGRAGELFF
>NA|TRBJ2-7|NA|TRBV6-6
TGTGCCAGCAGCCCCATGGACAGCCACGAGCAGTACTTC
CASSPMDSHEQYF
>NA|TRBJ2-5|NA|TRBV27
TGTGCCAGCAGTTATCCGGGAGAGACCCAGTACTTC
CASSYPGETQYF
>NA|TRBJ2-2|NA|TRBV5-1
TGCGCCAGCAGCTTGGCCCCGAGTAGCTACACGTATACCGGGGAGCTGTTTTTT
CASSLAPSSYTYTGELFF
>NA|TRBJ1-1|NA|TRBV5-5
TGTGCCAGCAACACCGACCCCAGGGACATGAACACTGAAGCTTTCTTT
CASNTDPRDMNTEAFF
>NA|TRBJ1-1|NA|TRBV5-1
TGCGCCAGCAGCTCTACATTTGGGGTGGACACTGAAGCTTTCTTT
CASSSTFGVDTEAFF
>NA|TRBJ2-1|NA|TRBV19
TGTGCCAGTAATGGGAACAATGAGCAGTTCTTC
CASNGNNEQFF
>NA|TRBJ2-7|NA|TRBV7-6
TGTGCCAGCAGCCGCGGGACACAGGTTGACGAGCAGTACTTC
CASSRGTQVDEQYF
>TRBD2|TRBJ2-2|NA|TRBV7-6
TGTGCCAGCAGCTTAAGGTCTAGCGGGAGGGCCACCGGGGAGCTGTTTTTT
CASSLRSSGRATGELFF
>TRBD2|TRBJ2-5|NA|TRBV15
TGTGCCACCAGCAGAGAGGGGGGGAGGGAGACCCAGTACTTC
CATSREGGRETQYF
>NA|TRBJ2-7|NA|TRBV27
TGTGCCAGCAGTGCCCCTGCTGATAGCTCCTACGAGCAGTACTTC
CASSAPADSSYEQYF
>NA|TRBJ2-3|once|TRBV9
TGTGCCAGCAGCCTTGGGGGAACGGGAGATACGCAGTATTTT
CASSLGGTGDTQYF
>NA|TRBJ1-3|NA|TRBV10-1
TGCGCCAGCAGTGAGGACACCCTCTCCTCTGGAAACACCATATATTTT
CASSEDTLSSGNTIYF
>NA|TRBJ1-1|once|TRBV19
TGTGCCAGTAGTATGGTGCCCCCGGGCCGGGTGAACACTGAAGCTTTCTTT
CASSMVPPGRVNTEAFF
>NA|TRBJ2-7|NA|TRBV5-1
TGCGCCAGCAGCTTCGACGGGACCCCATCCTACGAGCAGTACTTC
CASSFDGTPSYEQYF